Given below is one T cell receptor (beta chain) in context. The antigen is unknown. Clones were read by immunoSEQ multiplex PCR, and TCRdb kept only the in-frame ones, dropping some. This table has about 46,000 clones, nearly 75% appearing once. The data originate from a study of vaccination effects on CD4 cells after COVID-19. This CDR3 has 17 amino acids. Trimming took 3 bases from V and 2 from J; bases not matched to a gene: 12. Germline V lookup: CDR1 SGHRS, CDR2 YFSETQ. The ViraFEST assay expanded antigen-specific CD4+ T cells with viral peptide pools before sequencing. Culture proceeded for approximately 9 days, and CD4+ T cells were then isolated. Either the BNT162b2 or mRNA-1273 vaccine was given to participants in two doses. Vaccinated recipients, who were negative for nucleocapsid antibodies, had no history of SARS-CoV-2 infection.

The sequences come from CD4+ T cells from PBMCs cultured with HCoV-OC43 spike peptides, collected after COVID-19 vaccination. Subset described: HCoV-OC43 spike overlapping peptide pool stimulation. This sequence was found in a human donor who received a COVID-19 vaccine. V is TRBV5-1 and J is TRBJ2-5; 8 bases line up with TRBD2. The CDR3 sequence is CASSYGRASGSQETQYF. The CDR3 DNA follows: TGCGCCAGCAGCTACGGACGGGCTAGCGGGTCACAAGAGACCCAGTACTTC. Together with reference TRBV5-1 and TRBJ2-5, the CDR3 gives the full variable domain: KAGVTQTPRYLIKTRGQQVTLSCSPISGHRSVSWYQQTPGQGLQFLFEYFSETQRNKGNFPGRFSGRQFSNSRSEMNVSTLELGDSALYLCASSYGRASGSQETQYFGPGTRLLVL.